Listed below are T cell receptor beta chains from one sample, sequenced in a study of cytomegalovirus exposure and HLA in healthy donors. Generated by immunoSEQ multiplex PCR, the TCRdb table keeps only in-frame clones and is missing some. The top ten hold more than 1.5% of the sample, which has roughly 100,000 clones, around 80% seen once. Sequencing used PBMCs. The source is a middle-aged woman in good health and CMV-seronegative. CDR3s include the opening cysteine and the closing phenylalanine or tryptophan. A D gene is named only where the DNA matches it firmly. Size values are once, few and many counts, or a class for expanded clones, and some rows have none.

v_gene: TRBV29-1
abundance: .
d_gene: .
j_gene: TRBJ2-3
CDR3nt: TGCAGCGTTTGGTCTGTAGCGGAGACCACAGATACGCAGTATTTT
CDR3aa: CSVWSVAETTDTQYF

v_gene: TRBV29-1
abundance: .
d_gene: .
j_gene: TRBJ1-5
CDR3nt: TGCAGCGTTGAAGACGGCGGTAATCAGCCCCAGCATTTT
CDR3aa: CSVEDGGNQPQHF

v_gene: TRBV11-2
abundance: .
d_gene: .
j_gene: TRBJ2-2
CDR3nt: TGTGCCAGCAGCGCCTGGGACCGCGGGACCGGGGAGATGTTTTTT
CDR3aa: CASSAWDRGTGEMFF

v_gene: TRBV6-4
abundance: few
d_gene: TRBD1
j_gene: TRBJ2-3
CDR3nt: TGTGCCAGCTTGGACAGGGGGCAAGCAGATACGCAGTATTTT
CDR3aa: CASLDRGQADTQYF

v_gene: TRBV11-3
abundance: .
d_gene: .
j_gene: TRBJ2-2
CDR3nt: TGTGCCAGCAGCGGAGGAGGGCCGGGGAACACCGGGGAGCTGTTTTTT
CDR3aa: CASSGGGPGNTGELFF

v_gene: TRBV19
abundance: .
d_gene: .
j_gene: TRBJ2-5
CDR3nt: TGTGCCAGTGCGGGGGCAGTCCAAGAGACCCAGTACTTC
CDR3aa: CASAGAVQETQYF

v_gene: TRBV7-2
abundance: .
d_gene: TRBD2
j_gene: TRBJ2-7
CDR3nt: TGTGCCAGCAGCGACGGACTAGCGGGTGTAGGCTACGAGCAGTACTTC
CDR3aa: CASSDGLAGVGYEQYF

v_gene: TRBV10-3
abundance: few
d_gene: TRBD1
j_gene: TRBJ2-4
CDR3nt: TGTGCCACCGCTAATCCAGGGGGTGCTACCGAAAACATTCAGTACTTC
CDR3aa: CATANPGGATENIQYF

v_gene: TRBV5-8
abundance: .
d_gene: TRBD1
j_gene: TRBJ1-1
CDR3nt: TGTGCCAGCAGCTTGGGCAGGGGGCGCCGGACTGAAGCTTTCTTT
CDR3aa: CASSLGRGRRTEAFF

v_gene: TRBV5-6
abundance: once
d_gene: .
j_gene: TRBJ1-2
CDR3nt: TGTGCCAGCACCTTAAACCCAGGGGGCTACACCTTC
CDR3aa: CASTLNPGGYTF

v_gene: TRBV6-5
abundance: .
d_gene: .
j_gene: TRBJ1-5
CDR3nt: TGTGCCAGCAGTTACGGGCGAATGCAGCCCCAGCATTTT
CDR3aa: CASSYGRMQPQHF

v_gene: TRBV27
abundance: .
d_gene: .
j_gene: TRBJ2-5
CDR3nt: TGTGCCAGCAGTTCACGGGCCGGGGGCCAAGAGACCCAGTACTTC
CDR3aa: CASSSRAGGQETQYF

v_gene: TRBV9
abundance: .
d_gene: TRBD2
j_gene: TRBJ2-7
CDR3nt: TGTGCCAGCAGCGCAGGACAGGGTTTAGCGGGAGGCAACTACGAGCAGTACTTC
CDR3aa: CASSAGQGLAGGNYEQYF

v_gene: TRBV28
abundance: .
d_gene: TRBD2
j_gene: TRBJ2-1
CDR3nt: TGTGCCAGCAGTTTTATCACTAGCGGAAAGTCCTACAATGAGCAGTTCTTC
CDR3aa: CASSFITSGKSYNEQFF

v_gene: TRBV5-1
abundance: .
d_gene: TRBD2
j_gene: TRBJ2-7
CDR3nt: TGCGCCAGCAGCTTGGCCTTTCCAGGGACTAGCGGGACACCCTCCTACGAGCAGTACTTC
CDR3aa: CASSLAFPGTSGTPSYEQYF

v_gene: TRBV2
abundance: .
d_gene: .
j_gene: TRBJ1-5
CDR3nt: TGTGCCAGCAGTGAGGAACAGCCTAATCAGCCCCAGCATTTT
CDR3aa: CASSEEQPNQPQHF